The rows below give T cell receptor beta chains drawn from one sample of a study of T cells in Graves' hyperthyroidism and ophthalmopathy. MiXCR, applied by TCRdb to the multiplex PCR reads, yields one record per CDR3 protein. The data contain under 550,000 distinct CDR3 sequences, approximately 14% of them singletons. Sequencing input: blood. These receptors were collected from a woman aged 18-29 years with Graves' hyperthyroidism. Each CDR3 is given with its conserved first and last residue. A D gene is named only where the DNA matches it firmly. Rows give clone size only sometimes, using once, few, many, or a class for an expanded clone.

V gene: TRBV2
D gene: NA
clone size: many
J gene: TRBJ1-1
CDR3 protein: CASSVGTMANTEAFF
CDR3 DNA: TGTGCCAGCAGTGTGGGTACCATGGCGAACACTGAAGCTTTCTTT

V gene: TRBV9
D gene: NA
clone size: many
J gene: TRBJ2-7
CDR3 protein: CASSAHPGALYEQYF
CDR3 DNA: TGTGCCAGCAGCGCCCATCCCGGGGCACTCTACGAGCAGTACTTC

V gene: TRBV28
D gene: NA
clone size: many
J gene: TRBJ2-7
CDR3 protein: CASSSPDWNKAEQYF
CDR3 DNA: TGTGCCAGCAGTTCTCCGGACTGGAACAAGGCCGAGCAGTACTTC

V gene: TRBV4-1
D gene: TRBD2
clone size: few
J gene: TRBJ2-1
CDR3 protein: CASSRTSGNSYNEQFF
CDR3 DNA: TGCGCCAGCAGCCGGACAAGCGGGAACTCTTACAATGAGCAGTTCTTC

V gene: TRBV7-9
D gene: TRBD2
clone size: few
J gene: TRBJ2-2
CDR3 protein: CASSILTSGRNTGELFF
CDR3 DNA: TGTGCCAGCAGCATACTTACTAGCGGGAGAAACACCGGGGAGCTGTTTTTT

V gene: TRBV28
D gene: NA
clone size: many
J gene: TRBJ2-6
CDR3 protein: CASSAQVGSSGANVLTF
CDR3 DNA: TGTGCCAGCAGTGCCCAAGTGGGAAGCTCTGGGGCCAACGTCCTGACTTTC

V gene: TRBV7-9
D gene: TRBD2
clone size: many
J gene: TRBJ2-1
CDR3 protein: CASSLGKRGSSYNEQFF
CDR3 DNA: TGTGCCAGCAGCTTAGGGAAGCGGGGGAGCTCCTACAATGAGCAGTTCTTC

V gene: TRBV7-2
D gene: NA
clone size: many
J gene: TRBJ2-5
CDR3 protein: CASSLVARPGNQETQYF
CDR3 DNA: TGTGCCAGCAGCTTAGTCGCACGGCCGGGGAATCAAGAGACCCAGTACTTC

V gene: TRBV4-2
D gene: NA
clone size: NA
J gene: TRBJ2-2
CDR3 protein: CASSQAEGDTGELFF
CDR3 DNA: TGTGCCAGCAGCCAAGCGGAAGGGGACACCGGGGAGCTGTTTTTT

V gene: TRBV11-2
D gene: NA
clone size: few
J gene: TRBJ1-2
CDR3 protein: CASSLDTKISGYTF
CDR3 DNA: TGTGCCAGCAGCCTCGACACCAAGATCAGTGGCTACACCTTC